This TCR beta chain was documented in a study of CD8+ T cells in alopecia areata. General observations from the study: There were also resident alphabeta T cells of normal skin sequenced in scalp samples. Throughout tofacitinib, many expanded lesional clones continued to persist in scalp and blood.

This CDR3 has 13 residues. Per germline, CDR1 GTSNPN and CDR2 SVGIG (reference sequence). V lost 5 bases, J lost 5 bases, and 16 bases lay in between. cDNA prepared by RNA extraction and subsequent reverse transcription served as the template for sequencing. Profiling relied on immunoSEQ multiplex PCR, and the TCRdb table lists in-frame clones only, not all of them. The sample has about 92,000 clones, 44% seen once. On this clone: The antigen is unknown.

Specified treatment: oral pan-JAK inhibitor, 5-10 mg twice daily. Investigators sorted PBMCs to obtain both CD4+ and CD8+ T cells. The V and J genes are TRBV30 and TRBJ2-7; either TRBD1 or TRBD2 may supply D (5 bases each). This TCR was sampled from a human donor with alopecia areata. Sample: CD8+ T cells sorted from blood, taken at week 24, from a patient treated with tofacitinib. The CDR3 DNA reads TGTGCCTGGGTGGGGGTCCACAATAACGAGCAGTACTTC. Protein sequence: CAWVGVHNNEQYF.